Below, one T cell receptor beta chain is given with its context. The antigen is undetermined. The TRB libraries of cDNA were built by UMI-labeled 5' RACE. TCRdb re-analyzed the 5' RACE reads; it lists each CDR3 protein once, without DNA. This table holds tens of thousands of distinct CDR3 sequences. Triplicates of about 280,000 cells were sorted from each CD8+ T cell subset. The record originates from a study of CXCR3-negative and CXCR3-positive naive CD8 T cells. Background on the study: Roughly 1.5 +/- 0.3 million TRB reads came from each library, giving some 130 million in total. Study-wide points: Comparably high diversity marked both naive subsets, whereas memory CD8+ cells had much lower diversity. Whereas memory cells differed, naive CXCR3-negative and CXCR3-positive cells shared similar TRBV-TRBJ usage.

This CDR3 spans 14 amino acids. CDR1 MNHEY and CDR2 SVGEGT come from the germline V gene. The source material was memory CD8+ T cells from blood. V is TRBV6-2 or TRBV6-3 and J is TRBJ1-1; no DNA is available, so the TRBD1 call from TCRdb remains unchecked. The sequence was collected from a human donor in good health. Some clones in this sample may be carry-over from other donors' samples. CDR3 amino acids: CASSSDRGETEAFF.